A single T cell receptor (beta chain) is shown here with its context. Its antigen is unknown. From the PCR reads, TCRdb called clonotypes with MiXCR, one entry per CDR3 protein. The data contain approximately 500,000 distinct CDR3 sequences, about 26% of them singletons. These data are taken from a study of molecular identifiers for immune sequencing clone quantification. Overall study results and limits: Clones carrying above 20 RNA copies accounted for over 97% of effector molecules, under 1% in naive cells.

The naive CD8 libraries originated from between roughly 19,000 and 1,000,000 sorted cells and drew on 10%, 30% or 50% RNA. Sequencing was carried out using naive CD8+ T cells from blood, with Jurkat cell RNA spiked in. The subset was: FACS-sorted CD8+CD4-CCR7+CD45RA+ naive T cells. The sequence came from a human donor in good health. Some libraries in this study had Jurkat cell RNA spiked in.

CDR3 residues: CATSDSQQTGQFF. In DNA form, the CDR3 reads TGTGCCACCAGTGATTCTCAACAGACAGGGCAGTTCTTC. The rearrangement links TRBV24-1 to TRBJ2-1; a weak D match, TRBD1 (6 bases). Germline loops: CDR1 KGHDR, CDR2 SFDVKD. The V end was cut by 2 bases, the J end by 12 bases, with 13 bases between. This CDR3 has 13 residues.